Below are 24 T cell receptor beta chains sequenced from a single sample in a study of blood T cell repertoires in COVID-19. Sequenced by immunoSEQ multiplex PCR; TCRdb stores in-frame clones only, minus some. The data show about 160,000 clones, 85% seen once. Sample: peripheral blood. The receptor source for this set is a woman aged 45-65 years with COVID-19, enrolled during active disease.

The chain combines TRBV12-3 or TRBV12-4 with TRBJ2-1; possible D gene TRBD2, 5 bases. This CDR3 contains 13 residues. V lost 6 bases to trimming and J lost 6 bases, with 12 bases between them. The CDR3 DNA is TGTGCCAGCAGACTAGGTATGGGCAATGAGCAGTTCTTC. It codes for CASRLGMGNEQFF.

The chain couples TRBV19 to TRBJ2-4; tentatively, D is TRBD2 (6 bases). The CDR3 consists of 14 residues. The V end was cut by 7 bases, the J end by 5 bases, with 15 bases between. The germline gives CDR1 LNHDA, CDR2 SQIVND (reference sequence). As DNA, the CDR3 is TGTGCCAGTACCCCGGGAGTGGAGGAAAACATTCAGTACTTC. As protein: CASTPGVEENIQYF.

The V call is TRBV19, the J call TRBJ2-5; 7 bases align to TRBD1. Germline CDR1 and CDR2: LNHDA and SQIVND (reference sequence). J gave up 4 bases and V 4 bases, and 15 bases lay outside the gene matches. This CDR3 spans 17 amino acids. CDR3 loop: CASSRTPRDSFPETQYF. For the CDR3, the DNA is TGTGCCAGTAGTAGGACCCCCCGGGACAGCTTTCCAGAGACCCAGTACTTC.

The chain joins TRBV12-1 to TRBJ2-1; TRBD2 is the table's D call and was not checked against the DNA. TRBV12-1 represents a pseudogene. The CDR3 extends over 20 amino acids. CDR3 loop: CASSFIRLAGGLHSYNEQFF. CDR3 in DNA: TGTGCCAGCAGCTTCATTAGGCTAGCGGGGGGTCTACACTCCTACAATGAGCAGTTCTTC.

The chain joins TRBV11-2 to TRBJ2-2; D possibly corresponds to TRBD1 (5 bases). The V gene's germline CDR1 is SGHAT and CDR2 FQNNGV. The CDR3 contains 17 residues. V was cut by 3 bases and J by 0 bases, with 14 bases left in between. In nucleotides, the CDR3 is TGTGCCAGCAGCTTGGGGCTCGGACGGGCGAACACCGGGGAGCTGTTTTTT. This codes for CASSLGLGRANTGELFF.

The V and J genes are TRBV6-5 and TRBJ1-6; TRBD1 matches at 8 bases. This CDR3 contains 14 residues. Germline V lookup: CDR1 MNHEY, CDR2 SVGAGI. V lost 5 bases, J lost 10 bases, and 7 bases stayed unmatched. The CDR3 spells CASSTRQGRSPLHF. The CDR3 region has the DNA TGTGCCAGCAGTACCCGACAGGGGCGATCACCCCTCCACTTT.

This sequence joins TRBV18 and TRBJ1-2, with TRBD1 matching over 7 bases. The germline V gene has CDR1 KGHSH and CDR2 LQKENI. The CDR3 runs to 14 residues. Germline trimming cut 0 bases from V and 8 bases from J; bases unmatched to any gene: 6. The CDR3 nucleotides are TGTGCCAGCTCACCACCGGAGGGGGCGAGAGGCTACACCTTC. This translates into CASSPPEGARGYTF.

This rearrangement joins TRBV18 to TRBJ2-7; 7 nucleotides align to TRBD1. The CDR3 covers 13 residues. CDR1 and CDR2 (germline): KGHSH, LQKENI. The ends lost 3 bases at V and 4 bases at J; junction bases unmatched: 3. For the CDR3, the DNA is TGTGCCAGCTCACCTACAGGGGAGTACGAGCAGTACTTC. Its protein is CASSPTGEYEQYF.

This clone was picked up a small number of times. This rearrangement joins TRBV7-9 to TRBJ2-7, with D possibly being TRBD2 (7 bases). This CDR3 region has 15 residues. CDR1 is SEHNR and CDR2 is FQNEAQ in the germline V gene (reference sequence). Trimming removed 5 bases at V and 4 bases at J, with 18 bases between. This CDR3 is CASSPNGGQRYEQYF. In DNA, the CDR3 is TGTGCCAGCAGCCCTAACGGGGGGCAAAGGTACGAGCAGTACTTC.

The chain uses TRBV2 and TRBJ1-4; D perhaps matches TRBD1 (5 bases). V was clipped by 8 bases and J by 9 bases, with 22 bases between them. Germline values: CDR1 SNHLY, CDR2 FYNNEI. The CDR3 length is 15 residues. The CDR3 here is CASQIQGVSRKKLFF. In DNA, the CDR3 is TGTGCCAGCCAAATCCAAGGGGTCAGTAGGAAAAAACTGTTTTTT.

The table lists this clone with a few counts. The CDR3 DNA is TGTGCCAGCAGCTTGGGGACAGGTCCCTACGAGCAGTACTTC. This encodes CASSLGTGPYEQYF. The chain links TRBV11-2 to TRBJ2-7; 8 positions agree with TRBD1. The germline gives CDR1 SGHAT, CDR2 FQNNGV. This CDR3 has 14 amino acids. After removal of 3 bases from V and 2 bases from J, the junction contained 3 bases not matched to a gene.

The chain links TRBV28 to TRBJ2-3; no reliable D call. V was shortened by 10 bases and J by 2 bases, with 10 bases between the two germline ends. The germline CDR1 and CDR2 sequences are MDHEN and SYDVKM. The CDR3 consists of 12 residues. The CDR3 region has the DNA TGTGCCACCAACGAGAACACAGATACGCAGTATTTT. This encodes CATNENTDTQYF.

The CDR3 is CATEAPSGGEQFF. Written as DNA, the CDR3 is TGTGCCACCGAAGCACCCTCAGGGGGTGAGCAGTTCTTC. The chain is built from TRBV6-5 and TRBJ2-1; 7 positions match TRBD1. The V gene end was trimmed by 10 bases and the J gene end by 9 bases; junction bases not matched to a gene: 12. Germline V CDR1 and CDR2: MNHEY, SVGAGI. This CDR3 is built from 13 residues.

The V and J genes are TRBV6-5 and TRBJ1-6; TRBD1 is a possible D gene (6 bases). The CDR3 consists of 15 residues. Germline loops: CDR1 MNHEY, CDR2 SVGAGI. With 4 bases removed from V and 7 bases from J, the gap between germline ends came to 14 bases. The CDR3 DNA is TGTGCCAGCAGTTTCACCCGGGACAACAATTCACCCCTCCACTTT. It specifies CASSFTRDNNSPLHF.

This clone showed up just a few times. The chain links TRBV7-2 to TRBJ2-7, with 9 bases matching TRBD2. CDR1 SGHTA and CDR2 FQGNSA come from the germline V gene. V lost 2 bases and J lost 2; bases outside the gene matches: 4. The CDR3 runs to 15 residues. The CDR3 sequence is CASSLLASGTYEQYF. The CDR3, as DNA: TGTGCCAGCAGCTTATTGGCTAGCGGGACCTACGAGCAGTACTTC.

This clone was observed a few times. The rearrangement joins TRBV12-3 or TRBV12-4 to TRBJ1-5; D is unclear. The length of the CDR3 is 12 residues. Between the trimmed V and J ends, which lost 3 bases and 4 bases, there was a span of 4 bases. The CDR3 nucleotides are TGTGCCAGCAGTTTCGGGAATCAGCCCCAGCATTTT. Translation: CASSFGNQPQHF.

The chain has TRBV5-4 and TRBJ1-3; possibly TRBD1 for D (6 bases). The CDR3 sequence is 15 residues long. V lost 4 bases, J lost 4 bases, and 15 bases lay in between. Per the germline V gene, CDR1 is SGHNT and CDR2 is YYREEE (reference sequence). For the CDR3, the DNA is TGTGCCAGCAGCGCCGGTCCCGGGACAGGAAACACCATATATTTT. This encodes CASSAGPGTGNTIYF.

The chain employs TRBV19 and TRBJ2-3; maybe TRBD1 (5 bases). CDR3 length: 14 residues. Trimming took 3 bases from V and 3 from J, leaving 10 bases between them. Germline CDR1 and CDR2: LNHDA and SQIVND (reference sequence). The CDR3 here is CASSISRVTDTQYF. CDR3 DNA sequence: TGTGCCAGTAGTATTTCCAGGGTTACAGATACGCAGTATTTT.

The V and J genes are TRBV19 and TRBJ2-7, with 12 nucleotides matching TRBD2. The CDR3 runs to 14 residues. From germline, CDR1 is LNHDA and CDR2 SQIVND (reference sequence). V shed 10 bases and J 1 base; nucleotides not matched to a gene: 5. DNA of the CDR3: TGTGCCACTACGACTAGCGGGGGATCCTACGAGCAGTACTTC. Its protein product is CATTTSGGSYEQYF. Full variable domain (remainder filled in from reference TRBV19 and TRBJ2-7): DGGITQSPKYLFRKEGQNVTLSCEQNLNHDAMYWYRQDPGQGLRLIYYSQIVNDFQKGDIAEGYSVSREKKESFPLTVTSAQKNPTAFYLCATTTSGGSYEQYFGPGTRLTVT.

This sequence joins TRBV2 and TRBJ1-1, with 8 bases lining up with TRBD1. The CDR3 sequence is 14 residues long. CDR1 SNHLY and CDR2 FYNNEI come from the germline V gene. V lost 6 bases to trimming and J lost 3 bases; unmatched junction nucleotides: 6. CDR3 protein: CASSDRGSDTEAFF. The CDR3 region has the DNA TGTGCCAGCAGCGACAGGGGCTCGGACACTGAAGCTTTCTTT.

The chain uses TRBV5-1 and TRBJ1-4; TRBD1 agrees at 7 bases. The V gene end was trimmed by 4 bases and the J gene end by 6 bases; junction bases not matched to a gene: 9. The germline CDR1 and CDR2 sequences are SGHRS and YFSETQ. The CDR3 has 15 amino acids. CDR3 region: CASSLQDRVDEKLFF. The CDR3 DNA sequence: TGCGCCAGCAGCCTACAAGACAGGGTTGATGAAAAACTGTTTTTT.

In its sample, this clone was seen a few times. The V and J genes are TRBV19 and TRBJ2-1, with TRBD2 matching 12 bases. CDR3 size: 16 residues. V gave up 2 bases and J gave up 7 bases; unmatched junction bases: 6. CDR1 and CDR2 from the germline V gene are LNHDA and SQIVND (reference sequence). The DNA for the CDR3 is TGTGCCAGTAGTATAATACTAGCGGGGGGTTTTAATGAGCAGTTCTTC. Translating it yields CASSIILAGGFNEQFF.

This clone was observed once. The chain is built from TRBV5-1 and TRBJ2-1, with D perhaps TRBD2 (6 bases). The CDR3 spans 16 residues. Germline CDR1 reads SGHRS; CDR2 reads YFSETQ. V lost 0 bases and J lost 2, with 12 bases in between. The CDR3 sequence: CASSLASGVPYNEQFF. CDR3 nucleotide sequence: TGCGCCAGCAGCTTGGCCTCGGGGGTGCCCTACAATGAGCAGTTCTTC. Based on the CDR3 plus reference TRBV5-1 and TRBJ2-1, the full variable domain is KAGVTQTPRYLIKTRGQQVTLSCSPISGHRSVSWYQQTPGQGLQFLFEYFSETQRNKGNFPGRFSGRQFSNSRSEMNVSTLELGDSALYLCASSLASGVPYNEQFFGPGTRLTVL.

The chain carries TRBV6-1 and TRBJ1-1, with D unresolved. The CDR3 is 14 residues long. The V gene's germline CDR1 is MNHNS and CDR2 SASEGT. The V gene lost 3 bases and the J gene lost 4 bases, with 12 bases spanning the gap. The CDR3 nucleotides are TGTGCCAGCAGTGATTTAGCCTGGATCACTGAAGCTTTCTTT. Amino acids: CASSDLAWITEAFF.